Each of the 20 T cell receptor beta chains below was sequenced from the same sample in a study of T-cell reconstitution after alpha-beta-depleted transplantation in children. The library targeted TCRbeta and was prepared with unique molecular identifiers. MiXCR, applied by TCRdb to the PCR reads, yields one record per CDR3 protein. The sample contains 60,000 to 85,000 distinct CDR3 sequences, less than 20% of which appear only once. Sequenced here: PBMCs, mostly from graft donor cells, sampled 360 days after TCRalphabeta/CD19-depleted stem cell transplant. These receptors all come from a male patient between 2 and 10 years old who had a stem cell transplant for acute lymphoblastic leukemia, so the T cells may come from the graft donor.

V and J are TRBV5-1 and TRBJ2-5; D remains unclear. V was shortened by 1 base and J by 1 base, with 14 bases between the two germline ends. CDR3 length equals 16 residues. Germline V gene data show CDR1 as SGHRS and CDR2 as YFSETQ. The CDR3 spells CASSLSLGTSQETQYF. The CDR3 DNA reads TGCGCCAGCAGCTTGTCTCTTGGTACTTCCCAAGAGACCCAGTACTTC.

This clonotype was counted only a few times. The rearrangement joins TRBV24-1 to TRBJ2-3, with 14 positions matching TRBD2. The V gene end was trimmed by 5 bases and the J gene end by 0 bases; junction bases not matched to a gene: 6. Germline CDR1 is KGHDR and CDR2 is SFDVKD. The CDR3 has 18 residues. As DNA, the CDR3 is TGTGCCACCAGTGCCGGGACTAGCGGGAGAACTAGCACAGATACGCAGTATTTT. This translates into CATSAGTSGRTSTDTQYF.

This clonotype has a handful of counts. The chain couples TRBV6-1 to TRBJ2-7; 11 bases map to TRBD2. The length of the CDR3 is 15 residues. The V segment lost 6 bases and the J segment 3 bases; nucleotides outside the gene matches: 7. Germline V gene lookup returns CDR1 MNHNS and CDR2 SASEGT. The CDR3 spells CASRVGLAGYYEQYF. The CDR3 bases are TGTGCCAGCAGGGTAGGACTAGCGGGCTACTACGAGCAGTACTTC.

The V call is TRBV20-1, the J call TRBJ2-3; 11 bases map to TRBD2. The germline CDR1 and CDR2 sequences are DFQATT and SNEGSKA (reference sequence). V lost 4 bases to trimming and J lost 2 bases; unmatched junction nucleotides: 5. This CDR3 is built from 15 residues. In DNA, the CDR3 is TGCAGTGCTACACCACTAGCGGGAGTCACAGATACGCAGTATTTT. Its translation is CSATPLAGVTDTQYF.

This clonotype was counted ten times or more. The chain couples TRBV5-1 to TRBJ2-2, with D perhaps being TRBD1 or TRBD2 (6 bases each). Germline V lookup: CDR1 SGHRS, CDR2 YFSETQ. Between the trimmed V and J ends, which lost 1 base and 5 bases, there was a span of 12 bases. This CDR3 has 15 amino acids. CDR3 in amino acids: CASSLTGGTTGELFF. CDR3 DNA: TGCGCCAGCAGCTTGACGGGCGGGACAACCGGGGAGCTGTTTTTT.

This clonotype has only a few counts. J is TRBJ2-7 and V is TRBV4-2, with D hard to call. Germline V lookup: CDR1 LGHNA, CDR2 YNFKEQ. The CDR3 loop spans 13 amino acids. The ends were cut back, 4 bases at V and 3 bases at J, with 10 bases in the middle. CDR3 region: CASSPPADYEQYF. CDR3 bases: TGTGCCAGCAGCCCCCCGGCTGACTACGAGCAGTACTTC.

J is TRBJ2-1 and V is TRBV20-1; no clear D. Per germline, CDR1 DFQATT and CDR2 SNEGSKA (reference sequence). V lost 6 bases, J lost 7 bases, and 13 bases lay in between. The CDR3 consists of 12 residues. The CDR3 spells CSARLIGNEQFF. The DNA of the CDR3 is TGCAGTGCCCGGTTAATTGGGAATGAGCAGTTCTTC.

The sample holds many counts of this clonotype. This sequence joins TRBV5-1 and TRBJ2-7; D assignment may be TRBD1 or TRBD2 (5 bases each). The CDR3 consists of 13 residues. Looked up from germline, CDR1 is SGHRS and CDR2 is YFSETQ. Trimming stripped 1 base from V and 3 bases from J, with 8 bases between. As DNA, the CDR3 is TGCGCCAGCAGCTTGAGTGGGGGCTACGAGCAGTACTTC. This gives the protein CASSLSGGYEQYF.

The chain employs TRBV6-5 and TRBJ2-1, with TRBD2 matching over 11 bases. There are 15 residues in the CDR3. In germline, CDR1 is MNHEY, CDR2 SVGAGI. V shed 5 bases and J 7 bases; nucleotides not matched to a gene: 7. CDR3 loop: CASSILAGVLNEQFF. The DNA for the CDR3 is TGTGCCAGCAGTATACTAGCGGGAGTCTTGAATGAGCAGTTCTTC.

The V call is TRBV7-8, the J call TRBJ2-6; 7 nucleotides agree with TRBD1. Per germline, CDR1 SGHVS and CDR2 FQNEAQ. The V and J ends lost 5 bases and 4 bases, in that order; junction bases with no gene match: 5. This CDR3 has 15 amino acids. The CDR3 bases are TGTGCCAGCAGCCCGAGGGGGCCCGGGGCCAACGTCCTGACTTTC. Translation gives CASSPRGPGANVLTF. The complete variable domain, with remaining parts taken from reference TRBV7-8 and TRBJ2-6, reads GAGVSQSPRYKVAKRGQDVALRCDPISGHVSLFWYQQALGQGPEFLTYFQNEAQLDKSGLPSDRFFAERPEGSVSTLKIQRTQQEDSAVYLCASSPRGPGANVLTFGAGSRLTVL.

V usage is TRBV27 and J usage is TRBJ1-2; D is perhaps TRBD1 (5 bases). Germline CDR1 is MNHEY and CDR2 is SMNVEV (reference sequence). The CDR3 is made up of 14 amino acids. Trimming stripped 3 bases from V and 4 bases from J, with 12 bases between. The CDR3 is CASSFTDSSYGYTF. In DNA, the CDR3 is TGTGCCAGCAGTTTCACCGACAGTTCCTATGGCTACACCTTC.

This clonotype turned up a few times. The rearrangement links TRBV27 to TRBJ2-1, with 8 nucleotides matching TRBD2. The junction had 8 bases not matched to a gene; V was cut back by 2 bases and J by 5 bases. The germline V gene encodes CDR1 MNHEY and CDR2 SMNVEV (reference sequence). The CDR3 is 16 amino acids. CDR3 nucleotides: TGTGCCAGCAGTTTAGGATCCGGGAGGGCCCACAATGAGCAGTTCTTC. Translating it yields CASSLGSGRAHNEQFF.

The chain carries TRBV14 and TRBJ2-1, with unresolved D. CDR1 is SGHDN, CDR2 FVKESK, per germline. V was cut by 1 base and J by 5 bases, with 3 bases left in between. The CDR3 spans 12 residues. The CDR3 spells CASSQGNNEQFF. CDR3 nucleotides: TGTGCCAGCAGCCAAGGAAACAATGAGCAGTTCTTC.

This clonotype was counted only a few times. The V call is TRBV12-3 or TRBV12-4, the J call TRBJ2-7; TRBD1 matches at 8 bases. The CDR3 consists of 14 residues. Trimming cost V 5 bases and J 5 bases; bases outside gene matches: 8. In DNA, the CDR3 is TGTGCCAGCAGTCGAGGACAGGGAACCCACGAGCAGTACTTC. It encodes CASSRGQGTHEQYF.

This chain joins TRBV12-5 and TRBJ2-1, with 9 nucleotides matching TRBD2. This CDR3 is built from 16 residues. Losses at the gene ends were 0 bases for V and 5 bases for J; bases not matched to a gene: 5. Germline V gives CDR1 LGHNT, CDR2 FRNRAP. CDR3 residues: CASGLVLIAGDNEQFF. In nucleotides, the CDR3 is TGTGCTAGTGGTTTGGTGTTAATAGCGGGAGACAATGAGCAGTTCTTC.

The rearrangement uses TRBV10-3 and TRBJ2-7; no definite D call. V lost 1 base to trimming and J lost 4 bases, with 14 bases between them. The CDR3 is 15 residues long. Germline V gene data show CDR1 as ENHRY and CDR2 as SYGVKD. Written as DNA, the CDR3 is TGTGCCATCAGTGAGTGGCCAGGCCCTGCGTACGAGCAGTACTTC. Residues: CAISEWPGPAYEQYF.

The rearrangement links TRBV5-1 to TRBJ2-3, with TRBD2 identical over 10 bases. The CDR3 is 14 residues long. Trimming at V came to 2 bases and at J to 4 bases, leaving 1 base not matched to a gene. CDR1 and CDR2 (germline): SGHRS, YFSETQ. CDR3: CASSFSGRADTQYF. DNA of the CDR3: TGCGCCAGCAGCTTCAGCGGGAGGGCAGATACGCAGTATTTT.

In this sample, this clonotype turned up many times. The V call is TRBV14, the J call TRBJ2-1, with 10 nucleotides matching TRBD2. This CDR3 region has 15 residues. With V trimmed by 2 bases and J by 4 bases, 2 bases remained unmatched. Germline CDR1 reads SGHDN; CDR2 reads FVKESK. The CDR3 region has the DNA TGTGCCAGCAGCCAACTAGCGGGAGCTTACAATGAGCAGTTCTTC. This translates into CASSQLAGAYNEQFF.

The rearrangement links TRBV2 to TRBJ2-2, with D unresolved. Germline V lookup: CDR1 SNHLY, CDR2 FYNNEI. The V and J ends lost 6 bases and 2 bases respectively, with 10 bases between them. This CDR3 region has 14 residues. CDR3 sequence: CASSRLPNTGELFF. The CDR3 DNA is TGTGCCAGCAGCCGACTTCCTAACACCGGGGAGCTGTTTTTT.

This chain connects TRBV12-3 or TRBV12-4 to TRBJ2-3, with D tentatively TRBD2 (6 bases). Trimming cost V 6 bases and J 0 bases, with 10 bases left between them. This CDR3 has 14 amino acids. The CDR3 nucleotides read TGTGCCAGCAGCATTAGCGGTAGCACAGATACGCAGTATTTT. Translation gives CASSISGSTDTQYF.